One and the same sample provided the 30 T cell receptor beta chains below, sequenced in a study of blood T cell repertoires in COVID-19. Some clones are missing from TCRdb's copy, which holds only in-frame ones; the method was immunoSEQ multiplex PCR. The sample includes fewer than 200,000 clones, around 90% of them seen just once. The sequencing sample was made of peripheral blood. The source of these receptors is a woman in her forties or fifties with acute or convalescent COVID-19.

This rearrangement joins TRBV19 to TRBJ1-2; possibly TRBD1 for D (6 bases). Trimming removed 8 bases from V and 3 bases from J, with 22 bases in between. CDR1 is LNHDA, CDR2 SQIVND, per germline (reference sequence). CDR3 length equals 16 residues. The CDR3 spells CASEGGRGQVDYGYTF. CDR3 DNA: TGTGCCAGTGAAGGTGGCAGGGGCCAGGTAGACTATGGCTACACCTTC.

V and J are TRBV10-2 and TRBJ1-4, with D hard to call. V was pared by 1 base and J by 0 bases, with 3 bases between. The CDR3 spans 14 residues. Germline V CDR1 and CDR2: WSHSY, SAAADI. CDR3 DNA sequence: TGCGCCAGCAGTGAGTTAGCAACTAATGAAAAACTGTTTTTT. It yields the protein CASSELATNEKLFF.

This clone was observed once. This chain connects TRBV7-2 to TRBJ2-2; no firm D call. This CDR3 is 14 amino acids long. Trimming removed 8 bases from V and 7 bases from J, with 17 bases in between. Germline CDR1 and CDR2: SGHTA and FQGNSA. CDR3 coding DNA: TGTGCCAGCGCCAACCGACATTTCAACGGGGAGCTGTTTTTT. Its protein is CASANRHFNGELFF.

The chain is built from TRBV7-9 and TRBJ1-4, with a possible D match to TRBD1 (5 bases). The V gene's germline CDR1 is SEHNR and CDR2 FQNEAQ (reference sequence). This CDR3 contains 15 residues. V shed 4 bases and J shed 7 bases, with 16 bases lying between them. This chain's CDR3 is CASSSGGEHGEKLFF. CDR3 in DNA: TGTGCCAGCAGCTCAGGAGGGGAGCACGGTGAAAAACTGTTTTTT.

This sequence joins TRBV29-1 and TRBJ1-2; D remains ambiguous. Germline V gives CDR1 SQVTM, CDR2 ANQGSEA. V was cut by 7 bases and J by 4 bases, with 10 bases left in between. The CDR3 is made up of 11 amino acids. The CDR3 spells CSGSSGYGYTF. The CDR3, as DNA: TGCAGCGGTTCGTCCGGCTATGGCTACACCTTC.

This rearrangement joins TRBV14 to TRBJ1-6; D ambiguous. Germline V gene sequence: CDR1 SGHDN, CDR2 FVKESK. Trimming pared 3 bases from V and 9 bases from J, leaving 12 bases between. The CDR3 length is 14 residues. CDR3 nucleotides: TGTGCCAGCAGCCATCGGGGAGGCGGTTCACCCCTCCACTTT. This sequence encodes CASSHRGGGSPLHF.

V and J are TRBV4-2 and TRBJ2-3; TRBD1 aligns across 7 bases. There are 17 residues in the CDR3. From germline, CDR1 is LGHNA and CDR2 YNFKEQ. With 1 base clipped from V and 0 bases from J, the junction kept 7 bases outside the gene matches. Written as DNA, the CDR3 is TGTGCCAGCAGCCAAGTCTGGACAGGATCTAGCACAGATACGCAGTATTTT. It specifies CASSQVWTGSSTDTQYF.

The CDR3 sequence: CASSLWFPSGTGGNYGYTF. The DNA for the CDR3 is TGTGCCAGCAGCTTGTGGTTTCCCTCCGGGACAGGGGGCAACTATGGCTACACCTTC. The chain recombines TRBV5-5 with TRBJ1-2; TRBD1 matches at 12 bases. The CDR3 contains 19 residues. V lost 1 base, J lost 2 bases, and 12 bases stayed unmatched. Germline lookup yields CDR1 SGHKS and CDR2 YYEKEE (reference sequence).

This chain connects TRBV29-1 to TRBJ1-6; 7 nucleotides agree with TRBD1. The CDR3 has 12 residues. Losses at the gene ends were 4 bases for V and 10 bases for J; bases not matched to a gene: 4. Germline CDR1 reads SQVTM; CDR2 reads ANQGSEA. CDR3 protein: CSVGDSGSPLHF. For the CDR3, the DNA is TGCAGCGTTGGGGACAGCGGATCACCCCTCCACTTT.

The J gene is TRBJ2-2, the V gene TRBV9, with 8 bases aligning to TRBD2. The CDR3 covers 16 residues. Trimming removed 4 bases from V and 5 bases from J; junction bases left unmatched: 10. The germline V gene encodes CDR1 SGDLS and CDR2 YYNGEE. The CDR3, as DNA: TGTGCCAGCAGCCCCAATAGGGCTAGCGGGACCGGGGAGCTGTTTTTT. Its translation: CASSPNRASGTGELFF.

This chain joins TRBV11-3 and TRBJ1-6; D is perhaps TRBD1 (5 bases). Deletions cut 7 bases from V and 2 bases from J, with 12 bases between. CDR3 length equals 15 residues. Germline CDR1 SGHNT, CDR2 YENEEA. CDR3 region: CASNEGVTYNSPLHF. The DNA of the CDR3 is TGTGCCAGCAACGAAGGGGTAACCTATAATTCACCCCTCCACTTT.

J is TRBJ2-4 and V is TRBV6-5, with 7 bases aligning to TRBD1. After removal of 5 bases from V and 8 bases from J, the junction contained 9 bases not matched to a gene. Germline lookup yields CDR1 MNHEY and CDR2 SVGAGI. CDR3 length equals 14 residues. CDR3 nucleotides: TGTGCCAGCAGTCAACAGACAGGGCAGGACATTCAGTACTTC. Translated, it gives CASSQQTGQDIQYF.

The chain recombines TRBV27 with TRBJ1-2, with D maybe TRBD1 (5 bases). The V and J ends lost 7 bases and 7 bases respectively, with 19 bases between them. Germline CDR1 is MNHEY and CDR2 is SMNVEV (reference sequence). The length of the CDR3 is 14 residues. The CDR3 here is CASNSQGSVGGYTF. The CDR3 DNA reads as TGTGCCAGCAACTCCCAGGGTTCTGTGGGTGGCTACACCTTC.

The chain couples TRBV5-1 to TRBJ1-1; 7 nucleotides match TRBD1. The CDR3 has 15 amino acids. After removal of 4 bases from V and 1 base from J, the junction contained 7 bases not matched to a gene. Germline CDR1 reads SGHRS; CDR2 reads YFSETQ. The DNA of the CDR3 is TGCGCCAGCAGCGAATCCGGGACAGCGAACACTGAAGCTTTCTTT. As protein: CASSESGTANTEAFF.

The rearrangement uses TRBV5-6 and TRBJ1-5; tentative D call: TRBD1 (5 bases). V lost 0 bases and J 6 bases, leaving 10 bases between the germline ends. The CDR3 is made up of 14 amino acids. Germline CDR1 is SGHDT and CDR2 is YYEEEE. The chain's CDR3 is CASSLGGVGQPQHF. The CDR3 DNA reads as TGTGCCAGCAGCTTGGGGGGCGTGGGTCAGCCCCAGCATTTT. Using reference TRBV5-6 and TRBJ1-5 for the parts outside the CDR3, the full variable domain is DAGVTQSPTHLIKTRGQQVTLRCSPKSGHDTVSWYQQALGQGPQFIFQYYEEEERQRGNFPDRFSGHQFPNYSSELNVNALLLGDSALYLCASSLGGVGQPQHFGDGTRLSIL.

The chain joins TRBV4-1 to TRBJ1-2, with no clear D. This CDR3 is 13 amino acids long. CDR1 MGHRA and CDR2 YSYEKL come from the germline V gene. The germline V and J ends were trimmed by 0 bases and 4 bases, with 6 bases remaining between them. The CDR3 region has the DNA TGCGCCAGCAGCCAAGATATCGGCTATGGCTACACCTTC. Residues: CASSQDIGYGYTF.

V is TRBV5-1 and J is TRBJ2-1; D call uncertain. Per the germline V gene, CDR1 is SGHRS and CDR2 is YFSETQ. This CDR3 comprises 13 residues. V was clipped by 0 bases and J by 6 bases, with 7 bases between them. The CDR3 DNA is TGCGCCAGCAGCTTGGGGCTGGCCAATGAGCAGTTCTTC. Protein: CASSLGLANEQFF. The variable domain in full, completed from reference TRBV5-1 and TRBJ2-1, reads KAGVTQTPRYLIKTRGQQVTLSCSPISGHRSVSWYQQTPGQGLQFLFEYFSETQRNKGNFPGRFSGRQFSNSRSEMNVSTLELGDSALYLCASSLGLANEQFFGPGTRLTVL.

CDR3 coding DNA: TGTGCCAGCAGTGAATGGGAGAATGAAAAACTGTTTTTT. Encoded protein: CASSEWENEKLFF. The chain joins TRBV6-1 to TRBJ1-4; D unclear. The germline V and J ends were trimmed by 2 bases and 5 bases, with 6 bases remaining between them. The length of the CDR3 is 13 residues. Germline loops: CDR1 MNHNS, CDR2 SASEGT.

This rearrangement joins TRBV5-6 to TRBJ1-3; D possibly corresponds to TRBD1 (5 bases). The length of the CDR3 is 14 residues. The germline V gene encodes CDR1 SGHDT and CDR2 YYEEEE. The germline V and J ends were trimmed by 2 bases and 8 bases, with 14 bases remaining between them. CDR3 in amino acids: CASSFGPAGDTIYF. The CDR3 DNA reads as TGTGCCAGCAGCTTCGGTCCGGCGGGGGACACCATATATTTT.

The chain couples TRBV28 to TRBJ2-1; D call uncertain. CDR3 length equals 14 residues. Looked up from germline, CDR1 is MDHEN and CDR2 is SYDVKM. Trimming took off 5 bases at V and 4 bases at J, with 12 bases between the two ends. CDR3 nucleotides: TGTGCCAGCAGTCCCCCCGTTCGGTACAATGAGCAGTTCTTC. As protein: CASSPPVRYNEQFF.

The chain joins TRBV5-4 to TRBJ2-7; 11 bases are a match to TRBD2. V was clipped by 3 bases and J by 7 bases; unmatched bases: 6. In germline, CDR1 is SGHNT, CDR2 YYREEE (reference sequence). There are 14 residues in the CDR3. CDR3 bases: TGTGCCAGCAGCTCGGGACTAGCGGCCTTGGAGCAGTACTTC. This translates into CASSSGLAALEQYF.

In the case of this clone: The junction and the germline gene differ at one end; a read error may be behind it. The chain recombines TRBV28 with TRBJ1-4, with 10 nucleotides matching TRBD1. CDR1 and CDR2 (germline): MDHEN, SYDVKM. The CDR3 totals 11 residues. The CDR3: CASSLGQGRIF. CDR3 coding DNA: TGTGCCAGCAGTTTGGGACAGGGGAGGATTTTT.

Turning to this clone: Different DNA sequences within this sample yield the same CDR3. The chain employs TRBV19 and TRBJ1-1, with D unclear. V lost 2 bases and J lost 2, with 6 bases in between. CDR1 and CDR2 (germline): LNHDA, SQIVND (reference sequence). The length of the CDR3 is 13 residues. The CDR3 DNA reads TGTGCCAGTAGTATAATTCCTAACACTGAAGCTTTCTTT. Translating it yields CASSIIPNTEAFF.

The J gene is TRBJ1-1, the V gene TRBV5-4, with D maybe TRBD1 (5 bases). Trimming took 1 base from V and 0 from J, leaving 7 bases between them. The CDR3 totals 14 residues. CDR1 is SGHNT and CDR2 is YYREEE in the germline V gene (reference sequence). Written as DNA, the CDR3 is TGTGCCAGCAGCTTGCGGGGGGTGAACACTGAAGCTTTCTTT. It is translated as CASSLRGVNTEAFF.

This clone was counted a few times. This chain uses TRBV27 with TRBJ2-7; D possibly corresponds to TRBD1 (6 bases). The CDR3 sequence is 14 residues long. Looked up from germline, CDR1 is MNHEY and CDR2 is SMNVEV (reference sequence). V was shortened by 10 bases and J by 2 bases, with 18 bases between the two germline ends. CDR3 in amino acids: CATRGLGSPYEQYF. CDR3 nucleotides: TGTGCCACCAGGGGCCTGGGGAGCCCCTACGAGCAGTACTTC.

The CDR3 DNA sequence: TGCGCCAGCAGCCAATGGCCCGGGACAACCCTGCCTGAGCAGTTCTTC. Its protein is CASSQWPGTTLPEQFF. The V call is TRBV4-3, the J call TRBJ2-1, with D perhaps matching TRBD1 (6 bases). CDR3 length: 16 amino acids. The germline gives CDR1 LGHNA, CDR2 YSLEER. V was clipped by 2 bases and J by 9 bases, with 20 bases between them.

The CDR3 reads CASSFRASGGAERDTQYF. The CDR3 nucleotides read TGTGCCAGCAGTTTTAGGGCTAGCGGGGGGGCGGAACGAGATACGCAGTATTTT. The V gene is TRBV6-2 or TRBV6-3, the J gene TRBJ2-3, with 12 bases identical to TRBD2. CDR1 is MNHEY and CDR2 is SVGEGT in the germline V gene. The CDR3 has 18 amino acids. The ends lost 4 bases at V and 5 bases at J; junction bases unmatched: 13.

This clone was observed once. The chain couples TRBV2 to TRBJ1-5; 7 bases match TRBD1. Germline CDR1 is SNHLY and CDR2 is FYNNEI. The CDR3 sequence is 18 residues long. After removal of 5 bases from V and 0 bases from J, the junction contained 13 bases not matched to a gene. The CDR3 sequence is CASSPGQSIRYSNQPQHF. For the CDR3, the DNA is TGTGCCAGCAGTCCGGGACAGTCGATTCGGTATAGCAATCAGCCCCAGCATTTT.

The genes are TRBV12-5 and TRBJ1-1, with D uncertain. Per the germline V gene, CDR1 is LGHNT and CDR2 is FRNRAP. CDR3 length: 12 residues. This chain's CDR3 is CAGGLMNTEAFF. DNA for the CDR3: TGTGCCGGAGGGCTCATGAACACTGAAGCTTTCTTT. Combining the CDR3 with reference TRBV12-5 and TRBJ1-1 gives the whole variable domain DARVTQTPRHKVTEMGQEVTMRCQPILGHNTVFWYRQTMMQGLELLAYFRNRAPLDDSGMPKDRFSAEMPDATLATLKIQPSEPRDSAVYFCAGGLMNTEAFFGQGTRLTVV.

The DNA of the CDR3 is TGTGCCAGCAGTTTGTCAGGGGCCTCTTACGAGCAGTACTTC. Its translation is CASSLSGASYEQYF. This rearrangement joins TRBV27 to TRBJ2-7, with D tentatively TRBD1 (6 bases). The CDR3 has 14 residues. Deletions cut 3 bases from V and 4 bases from J, with 13 bases between. Looked up from germline, CDR1 is MNHEY and CDR2 is SMNVEV (reference sequence).